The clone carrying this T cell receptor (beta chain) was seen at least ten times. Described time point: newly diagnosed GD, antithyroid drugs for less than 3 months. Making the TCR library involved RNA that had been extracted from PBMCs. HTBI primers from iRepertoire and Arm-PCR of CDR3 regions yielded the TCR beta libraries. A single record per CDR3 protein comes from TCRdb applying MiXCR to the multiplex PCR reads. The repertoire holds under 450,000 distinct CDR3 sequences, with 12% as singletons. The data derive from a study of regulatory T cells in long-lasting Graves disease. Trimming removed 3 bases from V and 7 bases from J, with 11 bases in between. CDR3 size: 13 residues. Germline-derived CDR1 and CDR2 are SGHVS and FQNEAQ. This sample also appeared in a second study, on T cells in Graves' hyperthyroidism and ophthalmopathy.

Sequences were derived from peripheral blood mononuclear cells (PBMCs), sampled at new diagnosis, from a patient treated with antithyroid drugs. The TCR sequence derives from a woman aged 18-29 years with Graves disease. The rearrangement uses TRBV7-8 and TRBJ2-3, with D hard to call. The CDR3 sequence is CASSFGGAHTQYF. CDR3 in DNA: TGTGCCAGCAGCTTCGGCGGAGCTCATACGCAGTATTTT.